This TCR beta chain stems from a study of blood T cell repertoires in COVID-19. The CDR3 has 12 residues. The V end was cut by 4 bases, the J end by 4 bases, with 8 bases between. Data came from immunoSEQ multiplex PCR; TCRdb stores just in-frame clones and leaves some out. The sample lists over 120,000 clones; roughly nine tenths were seen once. V gene TRBV12-3 or TRBV12-4 combines with J gene TRBJ2-7, with D unclear. This receptor was obtained from a human donor in a cohort sampled during active COVID-19. The sequenced material came from peripheral blood. CDR3 sequence (DNA): TGTGCCAGCAGTTCTAACTGGTACGAGCAGTACTTC. Its protein product is CASSSNWYEQYF.